A single sample is the source of the 32 T cell receptor beta chains below, sequenced in a study of T cells in Graves' hyperthyroidism and ophthalmopathy. TCR beta CDR3 sequences were amplified from RNA transcripts. The TCR CDR3 was amplified in a first-round RT-PCR using the HTBI primer set. A single record per CDR3 protein comes from TCRdb applying MiXCR to the multiplex PCR reads. Here the sample spans hundreds of thousands of distinct CDR3 sequences, roughly 32% being singletons. The sample taken for sequencing was blood. These receptors originate from a woman in her thirties or forties with Graves' hyperthyroidism.

J is TRBJ2-7 and V is TRBV30; TRBD2 matches at 7 bases. This CDR3 has 16 amino acids. Germline V CDR1 and CDR2: GTSNPN, SVGIG (reference sequence). Trimming removed 2 bases from V and 12 bases from J; junction bases left unmatched: 22. In nucleotides, the CDR3 is TGTGCCTGGAGTCATCCGGGAGGTTCGGTGGAGCAGCGGCGGTACTTC. This sequence encodes CAWSHPGGSVEQRRYF.

The V gene is TRBV6-5, the J gene TRBJ1-1; weak D call: TRBD1 (5 bases). The germline V and J ends were trimmed by 0 bases and 4 bases, with 9 bases remaining between them. This CDR3 has 14 residues. Germline values: CDR1 MNHEY, CDR2 SVGAGI. The CDR3 sequence: CASSYSQGFTEAFF. The CDR3 DNA is TGTGCCAGCAGTTACTCCCAGGGATTCACTGAAGCTTTCTTT.

This chain joins TRBV29-1 and TRBJ2-6, with TRBD2 as a possible D gene (6 bases). Germline CDR1 reads SQVTM; CDR2 reads ANQGSEA. The CDR3 consists of 16 residues. V was trimmed by 3 bases and J by 0 bases, leaving 12 bases between them. The CDR3 nucleotides read TGCAGCGTTGATTCGGGGCGGGACTCTGGGGCCAACGTCCTGACTTTC. The encoded protein is CSVDSGRDSGANVLTF.

The table lists this clonotype with a few counts. The chain is built from TRBV29-1 and TRBJ2-7, with 9 bases aligning to TRBD2. Germline V gene sequence: CDR1 SQVTM, CDR2 ANQGSEA. V was clipped by 5 bases and J by 0 bases; unmatched bases: 5. The CDR3 loop spans 14 amino acids. The CDR3 loop is CSVWSGGSSYEQYF. The CDR3 region has the DNA TGCAGCGTTTGGAGCGGGGGGAGCTCCTACGAGCAGTACTTC.

Points on this clonotype: The junction and the germline gene differ at one end; a read error may be behind it. The gene calls are TRBV7-2 and TRBJ2-7; no clear D gene. Germline CDR1 reads SGHTA; CDR2 reads FQGNSA. The CDR3 totals 16 residues. Written as DNA, the CDR3 is TGTGCCAGCAGCTTGTCCGAGACAAGGACCTCCCACGAGCAGTACTTC. It codes for CASSLSETRTSHEQYF.

A few counts support this clonotype. The V gene is TRBV6-6, the J gene TRBJ1-2; the D is unclear. Germline V gene lookup returns CDR1 MNHNY and CDR2 SVGAGI (reference sequence). Trimming took 6 bases from V and 5 from J, leaving 13 bases between them. The CDR3 loop spans 13 amino acids. The CDR3 DNA reads TGTGCCAGCAGCCACAAGGATTATTATGGCTACACCTTC. As protein: CASSHKDYYGYTF.

The V and J genes are TRBV20-1 and TRBJ2-5; 8 nucleotides match TRBD2. Germline V gene lookup returns CDR1 DFQATT and CDR2 SNEGSKA (reference sequence). The CDR3 covers 15 residues. V shed 0 bases and J 2 bases; nucleotides not matched to a gene: 5. The CDR3 region is CSARDRAGAQETQYF. Written as DNA, the CDR3 is TGCAGTGCTAGAGATCGAGCGGGGGCACAAGAGACCCAGTACTTC.

The chain combines TRBV9 with TRBJ1-3, with a weak D call TRBD1 (5 bases). The germline gives CDR1 SGDLS, CDR2 YYNGEE. The CDR3 length is 16 residues. V lost 0 bases and J lost 2, with 12 bases in between. The CDR3 DNA follows: TGTGCCAGCAGCGTAGCTCCGGGGACCACTGGAAACACCATATATTTT. It specifies CASSVAPGTTGNTIYF.

This clonotype appeared many times. The V gene is TRBV7-2, the J gene TRBJ2-7; D is undetermined. Trimming pared 3 bases from V and 2 bases from J, leaving 14 bases between. This CDR3 is 15 amino acids long. Germline loops: CDR1 SGHTA, CDR2 FQGNSA. CDR3 in amino acids: CASSLFQVIAYEQYF. CDR3 DNA sequence: TGTGCCAGCAGCTTGTTTCAGGTCATCGCCTACGAGCAGTACTTC.

The V gene is TRBV25-1, the J gene TRBJ2-7; 7 bases match TRBD1. The CDR3 has 15 residues. V was clipped by 3 bases and J by 7 bases; unmatched bases: 12. The V gene's germline CDR1 is MGHDK and CDR2 SYGVNS. CDR3 loop: CASSEDRLEYNEQYF. CDR3 sequence (DNA): TGTGCCAGCAGTGAGGACAGGCTTGAGTACAATGAGCAGTACTTC.

In the case of this clonotype: Mismatch with germline at one junction end may stem from a read error. This chain links TRBV13 with TRBJ1-2; D is uncertain. Germline V gene data show CDR1 as PRHDT and CDR2 as FYEKMQ (reference sequence). This CDR3 comprises 9 residues. The CDR3: CASSRRTGF. The DNA of the CDR3 is TGTGCCAGCAGCCGGCGGACGGGCTTC.

The V gene is TRBV14, the J gene TRBJ2-5; 10 bases are shared with TRBD2. The J call is doubtful: the DNA matches TRBJ2-1 better. This CDR3 region has 15 residues. The germline V gene encodes CDR1 SGHDN and CDR2 FVKESK. Here the CDR3 DNA reads TGTGCCAGCAGCCCCGGGGCTAGCGGGGGTAATGAGCAGTTCTTC. Protein: CASSPGASGGNEQFF.

Many counts were recorded for this clonotype. V is TRBV2 and J is TRBJ2-7; D possibly uses TRBD1 or TRBD2 (5 bases each). The CDR3 has 13 residues. Per germline, CDR1 SNHLY and CDR2 FYNNEI. The V end lost 4 bases, the J end lost 3 bases, and 10 bases lay between the germline ends. The CDR3 DNA sequence: TGTGCCAGCAGTGCGGGACGGGGCTACGAGCAGTACTTC. Translating gives CASSAGRGYEQYF.

This clonotype is medium-sized in the sample. J is TRBJ1-2 and V is TRBV15, with unresolved D. Trimming took 4 bases from V and 8 from J, leaving 11 bases between them. CDR3 length: 12 residues. CDR1 LNHNV and CDR2 YYDKDF come from the germline V gene (reference sequence). Written as DNA, the CDR3 is TGTGCCACCAGCACAAACCACGGAGGCTACACCTTC. It is translated as CATSTNHGGYTF.

Turning to this clonotype: A far larger clone is one nucleotide away, so this likely arose from a read error. This chain links TRBV7-9 with TRBJ1-6; 8 bases line up with TRBD1. Per the germline V gene, CDR1 is SEHNR and CDR2 is FQNEAQ (reference sequence). The CDR3 contains 13 residues. After removal of 3 bases from V and 12 bases from J, the junction contained 4 bases not matched to a gene. The CDR3 bases are TGTGCCAGCAGCTTGACAGGGGATTTACCCCTCCACTTT. This gives the protein CASSLTGDLPLHF.

A remark on this clonotype: Being one base from a much bigger clone, this may be a read error. CDR3 coding DNA: TGTGCCAGCAGCCCCGGTGGGTTAGGTCAGCCCCAGCATTTT. The encoded protein is CASSPGGLGQPQHF. The J gene is TRBJ1-5, the V gene TRBV7-8; no clear D gene. The germline V gene encodes CDR1 SGHVS and CDR2 FQNEAQ. This CDR3 contains 14 residues. The V end lost 5 bases, the J end lost 6 bases, and 14 bases lay between the germline ends.

This chain links TRBV9 with TRBJ2-2; D call uncertain. CDR1 and CDR2 from the germline V gene are SGDLS and YYNGEE. With 4 bases removed from V and 4 bases from J, the gap between germline ends came to 14 bases. The length of the CDR3 is 15 residues. CDR3 amino acids: CASSRGEIVTGELFF. The DNA of the CDR3 is TGTGCCAGCAGCCGCGGAGAAATTGTCACCGGGGAGCTGTTTTTT.

The rearrangement links TRBV3-1 to TRBJ1-4, with D perhaps TRBD1 (5 bases). Trimming shortened V by 0 bases and J by 3 bases, and 11 bases separated the two germline ends. CDR1 is LGHDT, CDR2 YNNKEL, per germline (reference sequence). This CDR3 has 16 residues. The CDR3 DNA is TGTGCCAGCAGCCAAGATCTAGGGGCAGCTAATGAAAAACTGTTTTTT. Amino acid sequence: CASSQDLGAANEKLFF.

This clonotype was recorded at least ten times. The chain joins TRBV7-2 to TRBJ2-7; 9 bases match TRBD1. The germline CDR1 and CDR2 sequences are SGHTA and FQGNSA. This CDR3 comprises 14 residues. Trimming took 2 bases from V and 4 from J; bases not matched to a gene: 3. CDR3 in amino acids: CASSLYRGPYEQYF. The CDR3 DNA is TGTGCCAGCAGCTTATACAGGGGGCCGTACGAGCAGTACTTC.

The table lists this clonotype with many counts. The rearrangement uses TRBV20-1 and TRBJ1-2; D gene unclear. CDR1 DFQATT and CDR2 SNEGSKA come from the germline V gene (reference sequence). CDR3 length equals 17 residues. V lost 5 bases, J lost 4 bases, and 26 bases lay in between. The CDR3 loop is CSAPLPLSVGNLYGYTF. In nucleotides, the CDR3 is TGCAGTGCTCCGTTACCTCTGAGTGTTGGGAACCTCTATGGCTACACCTTC.

This clonotype was counted once. This chain connects TRBV7-6 to TRBJ1-6, with D hard to call. The germline gives CDR1 SGHVS, CDR2 FNYEAQ. The CDR3 runs to 17 residues. V lost 4 bases and J lost 8, with 21 bases in between. The CDR3 bases are TGTGCCAGCAGCTCCGAACGGACGGGCCAGTCCGATTCACCCCTCCACTTT. As protein: CASSSERTGQSDSPLHF.

This clonotype has more than one count but fewer than ten. The chain carries TRBV20-1 and TRBJ2-7; the match to TRBD2 covers 11 bases. The CDR3 has 15 amino acids. Germline V gives CDR1 DFQATT, CDR2 SNEGSKA (reference sequence). Germline trimming cut 4 bases from V and 0 bases from J; bases unmatched to any gene: 5. CDR3 nucleotide sequence: TGCAGTGCTATGAGAACTAGCGGGAGCTCCTACGAGCAGTACTTC. It translates to CSAMRTSGSSYEQYF.

Ten or more counts support this clonotype. The gene calls are TRBV10-2 and TRBJ1-5, with 8 nucleotides matching TRBD1. This CDR3 spans 15 amino acids. V was clipped by 6 bases and J by 4 bases; unmatched bases: 8. The V gene's germline CDR1 is WSHSY and CDR2 SAAADI. DNA for the CDR3: TGCGCCAGCAGGATCGGACAGGGAGGGAATCAGCCCCAGCATTTT. This codes for CASRIGQGGNQPQHF.

This clonotype showed up just a few times. The chain links TRBV5-6 to TRBJ1-4; no clear D gene. CDR3 length equals 16 residues. Germline CDR1 SGHDT, CDR2 YYEEEE. V lost 4 bases and J 2 bases, leaving 15 bases between the germline ends. The CDR3 loop reads CASSLRYLPTNEKLFF. In DNA, the CDR3 is TGTGCCAGCAGCCTACGTTATTTGCCGACTAATGAAAAACTGTTTTTT.

The sample holds a few counts of this clonotype. The chain employs TRBV2 and TRBJ2-7, with 10 bases lining up with TRBD1. Germline V gives CDR1 SNHLY, CDR2 FYNNEI. The trim removed 4 bases at V and 2 bases at J, leaving 5 bases unmatched. The CDR3 runs 15 residues. The CDR3 here is CASSARTGGTYEQYF. CDR3 nucleotide sequence: TGTGCCAGCAGTGCGCGGACAGGGGGGACCTACGAGCAGTACTTC.

This chain connects TRBV24-1 to TRBJ1-4; D remains unclear. Germline lookup yields CDR1 KGHDR and CDR2 SFDVKD. This CDR3 contains 13 residues. With 9 bases removed from V and 10 bases from J, the gap between germline ends came to 17 bases. The CDR3 protein is CATAPKGWTKLFF. The CDR3 DNA is TGTGCCACCGCGCCCAAGGGCTGGACAAAACTGTTTTTT.

This clonotype occurred once. CDR3 sequence (DNA): TGTGCCAGCAGCCGGACTAGCGGGGCCAATGAGCAGTACTTC. Its protein product is CASSRTSGANEQYF. The chain combines TRBV7-2 with TRBJ2-7; 12 nucleotides align to TRBD2. The V gene end was trimmed by 5 bases and the J gene end by 7 bases; junction bases not matched to a gene: 6. Germline values: CDR1 SGHTA, CDR2 FQGNSA. The CDR3 runs 14 residues.

V and J are TRBV11-2 and TRBJ1-2; a weak D match, TRBD1 (5 bases). The CDR3 loop spans 14 amino acids. The V and J ends lost 4 bases and 2 bases respectively, with 11 bases between them. Germline V gene lookup returns CDR1 SGHAT and CDR2 FQNNGV. CDR3 bases: TGTGCCAGCAGCTCAGCGGGGCAGAACTATGGCTACACCTTC. It codes for CASSSAGQNYGYTF. Based on the CDR3 plus reference TRBV11-2 and TRBJ1-2, the full variable domain is EAGVAQSPRYKIIEKRQSVAFWCNPISGHATLYWYQQILGQGPKLLIQFQNNGVVDDSQLPKDRFSAERLKGVDSTLKIQPAKLEDSAVYLCASSSAGQNYGYTFGSGTRLTVV.

This clonotype was counted between two and nine times. This sequence joins TRBV14 and TRBJ1-3; D not certain. The CDR3 spans 16 residues. V shed 1 base and J shed 4 bases, with 14 bases lying between them. CDR1 SGHDN and CDR2 FVKESK come from the germline V gene. In DNA, the CDR3 is TGTGCCAGCAGCCAAGGGGAGCGGGTTTCGGGAAACACCATATATTTT. Translating it yields CASSQGERVSGNTIYF.

Many counts were recorded for this clonotype. The chain employs TRBV20-1 and TRBJ1-2, with TRBD1 as a possible D gene (5 bases). The V end was cut by 1 base, the J end by 4 bases, with 7 bases between. Germline V gives CDR1 DFQATT, CDR2 SNEGSKA (reference sequence). The CDR3 totals 12 residues. CDR3 coding DNA: TGCAGTGCTAGAGCAGGGTCCTATGGCTACACCTTC. It yields the protein CSARAGSYGYTF.

This clonotype was counted at least ten times. CDR3: CASSYSNRETQYF. CDR3 coding DNA: TGTGCCAGCAGCTATTCGAATCGTGAGACCCAGTACTTC. The chain employs TRBV11-2 and TRBJ2-5; D is undetermined. Germline CDR1 is SGHAT and CDR2 is FQNNGV. The V end lost 4 bases, the J end lost 5 bases, and 11 bases lay between the germline ends. This CDR3 has 13 amino acids.

This clonotype was detected ten times or more. The genes are TRBV9 and TRBJ1-1, with D maybe TRBD1 (5 bases). The CDR3 contains 16 residues. The germline V gene has CDR1 SGDLS and CDR2 YYNGEE. V lost 2 bases and J 0 bases, leaving 14 bases between the germline ends. CDR3 sequence: CASSVSGRGMNTEAFF. In DNA form, the CDR3 reads TGTGCCAGCAGCGTCTCGGGACGGGGGATGAACACTGAAGCTTTCTTT.